The 12 T cell receptor beta chains presented below share a single source sample, sequenced in a study of Graves' ophthalmopathy and Graves' hyperthyroidism. For repertoire sequencing, the TCR beta CDR3 regions were amplified from RNA transcripts. Scientists carried out first-round RT-PCR using HTBI primers and then a second-round multiplex PCR. TCRdb re-analysed the multiplex PCR reads in MiXCR, keeping a single row per CDR3 protein. The sample lists 300,000 to 500,000 distinct CDR3 sequences; 15% were seen once. Sequenced: peripheral blood. The receptors were sampled from a woman aged 18 to 35 with stable Graves' hyperthyroidism.

J is TRBJ2-7 and V is TRBV12-3 or TRBV12-4; the D call may be TRBD1 or TRBD2 (6 bases each). Trimming removed 3 bases from V and 2 bases from J, with 17 bases in between. The length of the CDR3 is 16 residues. The CDR3 coding sequence is TGTGCCAGCAGTTTCCGACACAGGGAGGTTACCTACGAGCAGTACTTC. This sequence encodes CASSFRHREVTYEQYF.

This clonotype occurred a few times. With a much larger clone just one base away, this may be a read error. The chain carries TRBV25-1 and TRBJ1-1, with 9 positions matching TRBD1. The germline V gene encodes CDR1 MGHDK and CDR2 SYGVNS. This CDR3 has 15 residues. The ends lost 1 base at V and 4 bases at J; junction bases unmatched: 4. Here the CDR3 DNA reads TGTGCCAGCAGTGAATGGACAGGGGCTTCCACTGAAGCTTTCTTT. Residues: CASSEWTGASTEAFF.

Of note for this clonotype: One base away lies a much larger clone, so this may be a sequencing read error. Because it lacks the conserved phenylalanine or tryptophan at the end, this CDR3 is likely a read error. The CDR3 coding sequence is TGTGCCAGTAGTACTAAGGCGGGGGTGAACACCGGGGAGCTGTTTTCT. It encodes CASSTKAGVNTGELFS. J is TRBJ2-2 and V is TRBV19, with 7 bases identical to TRBD2. The V gene's germline CDR1 is LNHDA and CDR2 SQIVND (reference sequence). V was pared by 4 bases and J by 1 base, with 6 bases of the junction left unmatched. The CDR3 is 16 amino acids.

In its sample, this clonotype was seen many times. The CDR3 loop is CASARGLETQYF. CDR3 in DNA: TGTGCCAGCGCCAGGGGGCTCGAGACCCAGTACTTC. The rearrangement joins TRBV12-3 or TRBV12-4 to TRBJ2-5; 8 nucleotides match TRBD1. The CDR3 has 12 residues. The junction had 4 bases not matched to a gene; V was cut back by 8 bases and J by 5 bases.

This clonotype was detected a few times. V is TRBV7-2 and J is TRBJ1-2; D not resolved. V was clipped by 4 bases and J by 0 bases, with 15 bases between them. CDR1 is SGHTA, CDR2 FQGNSA, per germline. The CDR3 runs to 16 residues. The CDR3 loop reads CASSSYKTATNYGYTF. The CDR3 nucleotides read TGTGCCAGCAGCTCGTACAAGACGGCTACTAACTATGGCTACACCTTC.

There are many counts of this clonotype. This chain's CDR3 is CASSPKTTYEQYF. The DNA for the CDR3 is TGTGCCAGCAGCCCAAAAACAACCTACGAGCAGTACTTC. The chain employs TRBV11-3 and TRBJ2-7; D ambiguous. The germline V gene encodes CDR1 SGHNT and CDR2 YENEEA. V dropped 5 bases and J dropped 2 bases, with 10 bases sitting between them. CDR3 size: 13 residues.

This clonotype was detected ten times or more. This chain links TRBV5-1 with TRBJ1-2, with D possibly being TRBD1 (6 bases). CDR1 and CDR2 (germline): SGHRS, YFSETQ. The germline V and J ends were trimmed by 2 bases and 5 bases, with 16 bases remaining between them. This CDR3 has 15 residues. The CDR3: CASSLNRAAEYGYTF. CDR3 nucleotide sequence: TGCGCCAGCAGCTTAAACAGGGCCGCCGAATATGGCTACACCTTC. Drawing the rest from reference TRBV5-1 and TRBJ1-2, the complete variable domain is KAGVTQTPRYLIKTRGQQVTLSCSPISGHRSVSWYQQTPGQGLQFLFEYFSETQRNKGNFPGRFSGRQFSNSRSEMNVSTLELGDSALYLCASSLNRAAEYGYTFGSGTRLTVV.

This clonotype was counted ten times or more. The chain couples TRBV6-1 to TRBJ1-5; 8 bases align to TRBD1. The CDR3 contains 16 residues. Per the germline V gene, CDR1 is MNHNS and CDR2 is SASEGT. V was clipped by 4 bases and J by 6 bases; unmatched bases: 11. CDR3 bases: TGTGCCAGCAGTGTGAAGCACAGGGGGAGAACTCAGCCCCAGCATTTT. It codes for CASSVKHRGRTQPQHF.

The rearrangement uses TRBV18 and TRBJ1-1; the D is unclear. The germline V and J ends were trimmed by 5 bases and 3 bases, with 7 bases remaining between them. The CDR3 spans 12 residues. Germline V gives CDR1 KGHSH, CDR2 LQKENI. The CDR3 bases are TGTGCCAGCTCATCTACCCACACTGAAGCTTTCTTT. It specifies CASSSTHTEAFF.

V is TRBV12-5 and J is TRBJ2-2, with D possibly called TRBD1 or TRBD2 (5 bases each). In germline, CDR1 is LGHNT, CDR2 FRNRAP. Trimming pared 0 bases from V and 7 bases from J, leaving 9 bases between. CDR3 length: 14 residues. Written as DNA, the CDR3 is TGTGCTAGTGGTTTGGTGAGGGGTTACGGGGAGCTGTTTTTT. Its protein is CASGLVRGYGELFF.

On this clonotype: A junction end diverges from the germline sequence, so it may reflect a read error. This chain joins TRBV7-8 and TRBJ2-7, with 13 bases identical to TRBD2. The germline V gene has CDR1 SGHVS and CDR2 FQNEAQ. This CDR3 has 17 residues. The CDR3 spells CTSSRGLAGASSYEQYF. DNA of the CDR3: TGTACCAGCAGCCGAGGACTAGCGGGGGCCTCTTCCTACGAGCAGTACTTC.

The chain joins TRBV11-2 to TRBJ1-1; weak D call: TRBD1 (6 bases). This CDR3 is built from 17 residues. V lost 4 bases, J lost 2 bases, and 20 bases lay in between. CDR1 is SGHAT, CDR2 FQNNGV, per germline. As DNA, the CDR3 is TGTGCCAGCAGCTCGCTAGGTGGGACAACAGCAAACACTGAAGCTTTCTTT. Encoded protein: CASSSLGGTTANTEAFF.